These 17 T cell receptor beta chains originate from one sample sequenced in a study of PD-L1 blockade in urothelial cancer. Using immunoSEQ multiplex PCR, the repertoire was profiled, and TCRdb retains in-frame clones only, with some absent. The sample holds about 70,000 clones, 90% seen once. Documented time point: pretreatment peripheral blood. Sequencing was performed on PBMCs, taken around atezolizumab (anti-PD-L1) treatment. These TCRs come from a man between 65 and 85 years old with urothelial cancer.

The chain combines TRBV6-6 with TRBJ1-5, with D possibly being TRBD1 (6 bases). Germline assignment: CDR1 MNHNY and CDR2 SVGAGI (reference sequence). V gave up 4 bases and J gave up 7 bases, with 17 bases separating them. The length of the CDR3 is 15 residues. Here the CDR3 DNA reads TGTGCCAGCAGTTTGGGGGCGGGTGTTGACCAGCCCCAGCATTTT. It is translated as CASSLGAGVDQPQHF.

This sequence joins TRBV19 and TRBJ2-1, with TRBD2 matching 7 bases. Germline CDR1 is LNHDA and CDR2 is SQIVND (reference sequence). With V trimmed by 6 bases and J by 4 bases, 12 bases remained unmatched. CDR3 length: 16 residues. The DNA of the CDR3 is TGTGCCAGTAGCCCAAGGATACTGGGGGGGTACAATGAGCAGTTCTTC. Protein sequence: CASSPRILGGYNEQFF.

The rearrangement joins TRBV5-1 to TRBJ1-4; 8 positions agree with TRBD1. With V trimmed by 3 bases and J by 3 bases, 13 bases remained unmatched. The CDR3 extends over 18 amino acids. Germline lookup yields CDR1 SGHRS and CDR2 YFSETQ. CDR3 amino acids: CASSSGQGGRLANEKLFF. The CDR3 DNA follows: TGCGCCAGCAGCTCCGGACAGGGAGGAAGGTTAGCTAATGAAAAACTGTTTTTT.

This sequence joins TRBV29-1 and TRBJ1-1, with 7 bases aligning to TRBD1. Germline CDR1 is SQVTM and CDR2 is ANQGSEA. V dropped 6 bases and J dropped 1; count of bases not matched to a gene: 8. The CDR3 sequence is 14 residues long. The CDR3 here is CSVRRQGQNTEAFF. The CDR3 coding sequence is TGCAGCGTCAGAAGACAGGGTCAGAACACTGAAGCTTTCTTT.

The CDR3 loop reads CASSAGAPRPIYTF. The DNA for the CDR3 is TGTGCCAGCAGCGCAGGGGCCCCTAGACCGATCTACACCTTC. V usage is TRBV27 and J usage is TRBJ1-2; TRBD1 is a possible D gene (6 bases). The CDR3 loop spans 14 amino acids. Germline lookup yields CDR1 MNHEY and CDR2 SMNVEV (reference sequence). Trimming pared 6 bases from V and 10 bases from J, leaving 21 bases between.

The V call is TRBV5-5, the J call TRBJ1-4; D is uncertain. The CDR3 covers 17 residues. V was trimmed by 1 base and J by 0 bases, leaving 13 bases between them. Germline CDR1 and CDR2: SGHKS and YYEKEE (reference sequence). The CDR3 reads CASSLSGTATTNEKLFF. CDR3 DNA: TGTGCCAGCAGCTTGTCAGGAACCGCTACAACTAATGAAAAACTGTTTTTT.

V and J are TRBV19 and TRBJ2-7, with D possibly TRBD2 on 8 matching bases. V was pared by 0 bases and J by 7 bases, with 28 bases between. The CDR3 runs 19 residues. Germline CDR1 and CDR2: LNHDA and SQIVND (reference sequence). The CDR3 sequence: CASSIDRLGTRGPSMEQYF. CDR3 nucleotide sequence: TGTGCCAGTAGTATAGATCGGTTAGGGACTAGGGGGCCCTCTATGGAGCAGTACTTC.

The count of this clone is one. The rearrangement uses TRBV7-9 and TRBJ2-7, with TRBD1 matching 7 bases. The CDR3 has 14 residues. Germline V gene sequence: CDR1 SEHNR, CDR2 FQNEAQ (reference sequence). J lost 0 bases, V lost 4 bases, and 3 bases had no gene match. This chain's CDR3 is CASSSRDSSYEQYF. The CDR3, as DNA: TGTGCCAGCAGCTCCCGGGACAGCTCCTACGAGCAGTACTTC.

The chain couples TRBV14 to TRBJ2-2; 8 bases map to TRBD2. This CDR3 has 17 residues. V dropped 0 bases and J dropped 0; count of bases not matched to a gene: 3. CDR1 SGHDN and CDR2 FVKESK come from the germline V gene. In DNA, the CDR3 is TGTGCCAGCAGCCAAGATCGGGGGGGATCGAACACCGGGGAGCTGTTTTTT. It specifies CASSQDRGGSNTGELFF. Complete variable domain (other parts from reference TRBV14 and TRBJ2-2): EAGVTQFPSHSVIEKGQTVTLRCDPISGHDNLYWYRRVMGKEIKFLLHFVKESKQDESGMPNNRFLAERTGGTYSTLKVQPAELEDSGVYFCASSQDRGGSNTGELFFGEGSRLTVL.

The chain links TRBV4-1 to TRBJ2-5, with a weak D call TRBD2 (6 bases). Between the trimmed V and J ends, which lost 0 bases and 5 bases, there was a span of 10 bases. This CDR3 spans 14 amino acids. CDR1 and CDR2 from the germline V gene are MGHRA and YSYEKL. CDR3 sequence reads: CASSQEEGRETQYF. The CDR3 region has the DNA TGCGCCAGCAGCCAAGAGGAGGGACGGGAGACCCAGTACTTC.

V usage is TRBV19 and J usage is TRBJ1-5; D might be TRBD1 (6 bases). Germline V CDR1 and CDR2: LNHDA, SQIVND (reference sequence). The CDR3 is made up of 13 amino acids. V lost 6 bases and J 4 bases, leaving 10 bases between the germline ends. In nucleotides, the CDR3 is TGTGCCAGTAGGGTAGACAGGAATCAGCCCCAGCATTTT. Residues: CASRVDRNQPQHF.

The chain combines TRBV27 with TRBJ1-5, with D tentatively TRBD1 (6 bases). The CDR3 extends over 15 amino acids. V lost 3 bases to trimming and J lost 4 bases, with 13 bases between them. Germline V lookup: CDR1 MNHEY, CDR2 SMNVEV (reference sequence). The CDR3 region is CASSLNPRGNQPQHF. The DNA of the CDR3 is TGTGCCAGCAGTTTGAATCCCAGGGGAAATCAGCCCCAGCATTTT.

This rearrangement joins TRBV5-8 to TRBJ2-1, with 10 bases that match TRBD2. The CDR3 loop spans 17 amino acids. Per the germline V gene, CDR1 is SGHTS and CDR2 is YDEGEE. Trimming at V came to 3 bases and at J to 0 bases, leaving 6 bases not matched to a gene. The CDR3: CASSYRLAGPSYNEQFF. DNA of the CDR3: TGTGCCAGCAGCTACCGACTAGCGGGTCCCTCCTACAATGAGCAGTTCTTC.

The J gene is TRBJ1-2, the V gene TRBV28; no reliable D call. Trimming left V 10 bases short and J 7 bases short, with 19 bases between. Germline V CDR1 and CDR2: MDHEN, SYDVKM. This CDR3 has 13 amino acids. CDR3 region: CATRTPGLVGYTF. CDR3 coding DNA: TGTGCCACACGAACGCCGGGTTTGGTTGGCTACACCTTC.

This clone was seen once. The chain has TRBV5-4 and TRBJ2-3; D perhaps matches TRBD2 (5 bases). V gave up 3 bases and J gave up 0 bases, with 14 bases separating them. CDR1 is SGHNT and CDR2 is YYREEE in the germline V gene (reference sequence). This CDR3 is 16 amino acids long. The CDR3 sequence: CASSSGISPSTDTQYF. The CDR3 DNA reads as TGTGCCAGCAGCTCGGGAATCAGCCCCAGCACAGATACGCAGTATTTT.

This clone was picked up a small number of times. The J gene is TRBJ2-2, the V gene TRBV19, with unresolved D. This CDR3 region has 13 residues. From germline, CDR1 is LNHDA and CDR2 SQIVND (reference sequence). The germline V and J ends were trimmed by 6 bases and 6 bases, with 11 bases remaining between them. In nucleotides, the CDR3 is TGTGCCAGTAGCCTGGCGGAACCCGGGGAGCTGTTTTTT. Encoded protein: CASSLAEPGELFF. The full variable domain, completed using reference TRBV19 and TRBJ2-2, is DGGITQSPKYLFRKEGQNVTLSCEQNLNHDAMYWYRQDPGQGLRLIYYSQIVNDFQKGDIAEGYSVSREKKESFPLTVTSAQKNPTAFYLCASSLAEPGELFFGEGSRLTVL.

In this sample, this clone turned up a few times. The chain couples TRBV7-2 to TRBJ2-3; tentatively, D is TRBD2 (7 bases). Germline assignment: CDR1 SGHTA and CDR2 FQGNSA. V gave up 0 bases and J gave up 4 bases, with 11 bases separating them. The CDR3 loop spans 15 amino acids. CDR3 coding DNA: TGTGCCAGCAGCTTAGCGGGGGCGGGGGCAGATACGCAGTATTTT. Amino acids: CASSLAGAGADTQYF.